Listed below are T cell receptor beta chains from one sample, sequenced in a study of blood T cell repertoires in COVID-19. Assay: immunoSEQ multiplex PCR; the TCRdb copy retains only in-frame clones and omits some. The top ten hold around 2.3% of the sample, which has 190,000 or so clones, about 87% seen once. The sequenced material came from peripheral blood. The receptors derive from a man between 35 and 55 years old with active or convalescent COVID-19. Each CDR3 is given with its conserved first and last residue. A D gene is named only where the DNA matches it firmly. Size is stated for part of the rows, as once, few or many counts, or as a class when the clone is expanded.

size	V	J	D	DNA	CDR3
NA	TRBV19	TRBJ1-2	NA	TGTGCCAGTAGTATAACGGACAGTCCCTACGATGGCTACACCTTC	CASSITDSPYDGYTF
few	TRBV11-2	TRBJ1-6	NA	TGTGCCAGCAGCTTAGATCGGTGGGAGAATTCACCCCTCCACTTT	CASSLDRWENSPLHF
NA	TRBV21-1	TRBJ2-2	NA	TGTGCCAGCAGCAAAAGACTAGCGGGGGGCCGCACCGGGGAGCTGTTTTTT	CASSKRLAGGRTGELFF
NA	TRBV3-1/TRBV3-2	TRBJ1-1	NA	TGTGCCAGCAGCCAAGACGGGAGCACTAACACTGAAGCTTTCTTT	CASSQDGSTNTEAFF
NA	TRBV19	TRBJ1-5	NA	TGTGCCAGTAGTATGGGAGTTTTAAGCAATCAGCCCCAGCATTTT	CASSMGVLSNQPQHF
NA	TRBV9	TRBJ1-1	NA	TGTGCCAGCAGCGCAGCAGGGAACACTGAAGCTTTCTTT	CASSAAGNTEAFF
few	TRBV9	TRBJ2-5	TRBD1	TGTGCCAGCAGCCCGACAGGGGGCATGGAGACCCAGTACTTC	CASSPTGGMETQYF
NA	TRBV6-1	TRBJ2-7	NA	TGTGCCAGCAGTGAAACAGGGCACTCAGCCCCGCGGCAGTACTTC	CASSETGHSAPRQYF
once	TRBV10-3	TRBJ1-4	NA	TGTGCCATCAGTGAAAGGAAGGGGGCTAATGAAAAACTGTTTTTT	CAISERKGANEKLFF
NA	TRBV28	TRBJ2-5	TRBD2	TGTGCCAGCAGTTTCCAAGGCGGGGGGCAAGAGACCCAGTACTTC	CASSFQGGGQETQYF
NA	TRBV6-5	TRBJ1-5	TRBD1	TGTGCCAGCAGTTACGGACAGGGGGACCAGCCCCAGCATTTT	CASSYGQGDQPQHF
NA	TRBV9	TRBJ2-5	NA	TGTGCCAGCAGCGTAAGTGGTCAGGGCCAAGAGACCCAGTACTTC	CASSVSGQGQETQYF
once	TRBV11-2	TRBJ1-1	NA	TGTGCCAGCAGCTTGCTTGGCAGTGAAGCTTTCTTT	CASSLLGSEAFF
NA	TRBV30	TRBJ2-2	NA	TGTGCCTGGAGTGTACAGTTGTTTTACAGGGAGTCATCCGGGGAGCTGTTTTTT	CAWSVQLFYRESSGELFF
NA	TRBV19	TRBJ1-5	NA	TGTGCCAGTACAGTCAAACCTTTGACTACCAGCAATCAGCCCCAGCATTTT	CASTVKPLTTSNQPQHF
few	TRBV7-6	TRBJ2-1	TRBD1	TGTGCCAGCAGCCCCAGGGGGACAGGGAGGAGGGGTACGAATGAGCAGTTCTTC	CASSPRGTGRRGTNEQFF
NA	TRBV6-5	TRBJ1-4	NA	TGTGCCAGCAGTTACCAGGGTACGGAGCGTGAAAAACTGTTTTTT	CASSYQGTEREKLFF
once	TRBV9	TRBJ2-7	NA	TGTGCCAGCAGCGTAGATCCCGGGGGCTCCTACGAGCAGTACTTC	CASSVDPGGSYEQYF
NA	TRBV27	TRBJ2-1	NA	TGTGCCAGCAGCCCTCGCTCCTATCCTCCCGGCCACCGGGACGGGACTGCCAATGAGCAGTTCTTC	CASSPRSYPPGHRDGTANEQFF
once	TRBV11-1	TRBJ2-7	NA	TGTGCCAGCAGCTTATCCCAGGGGAACGAGCAGTACTTC	CASSLSQGNEQYF
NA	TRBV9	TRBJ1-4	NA	TGTGCCAGCAGTTCAGGCGACGCTAATGAAAAACTGTTTTTT	CASSSGDANEKLFF
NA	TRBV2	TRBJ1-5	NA	TGTGCCAGCAGTCAGGATTCGGGCAATCAGCCCCAGCATTTT	CASSQDSGNQPQHF
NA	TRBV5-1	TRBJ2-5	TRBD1	TGCGCCAGCAGCTTGGACAGGGGAAGTAGGGAGACCCAGTACTTC	CASSLDRGSRETQYF
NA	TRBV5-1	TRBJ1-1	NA	TGCGCCAGCAGCTTCAGGGGTTTAGGGAACACTGAAGCTTTCTTT	CASSFRGLGNTEAFF
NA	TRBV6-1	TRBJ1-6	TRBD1	TGTGCCAGCAGTGGGACAGGGGTTCGCGGATATTCACCCCTCCACTTT	CASSGTGVRGYSPLHF
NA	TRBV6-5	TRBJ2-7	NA	TGTGCCAGCAACCGAGGAGGGGTCTCTTCCTACGAGCAGTACTTC	CASNRGGVSSYEQYF
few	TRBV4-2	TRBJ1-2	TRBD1	TGTGCCAGCAGCCAGATACAGGGACAGGGACCCTATGGCTACACCTTC	CASSQIQGQGPYGYTF
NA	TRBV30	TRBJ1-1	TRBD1	TGTGCCTGGAAGATAGGACAGGGGGCCTCGAACACTGAAGCTTTCTTT	CAWKIGQGASNTEAFF
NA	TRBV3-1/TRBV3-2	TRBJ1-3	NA	TGTGCCAGCAGCCAAGCTAGCTTCGGTTCTGGAAACACCATATATTTT	CASSQASFGSGNTIYF
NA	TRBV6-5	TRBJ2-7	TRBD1	TGTGCCAGCAGTTCCCTCCATCCCCGGGACAGAACCGAGCAGTACTTC	CASSSLHPRDRTEQYF
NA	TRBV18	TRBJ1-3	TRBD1	TGTGCCAGCTCAACGAGGACAGGCCTACCTGGAAACACCATATATTTT	CASSTRTGLPGNTIYF
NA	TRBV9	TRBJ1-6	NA	TGTGCCAGCAGCGTAGATGCAGGGCGATCACCCCTCCACTTT	CASSVDAGRSPLHF
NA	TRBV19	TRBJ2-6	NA	TGTGCCAGTAGTATCATCTTTGGGGGCGAGGTGGCCAACGTCCTGACTTTC	CASSIIFGGEVANVLTF
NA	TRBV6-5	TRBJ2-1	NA	TGTGCCAGCACCCCTACCCGGGGTACCTACAATGAGCAGTTCTTC	CASTPTRGTYNEQFF
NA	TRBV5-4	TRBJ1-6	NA	TGTGCCAGCAGCTCATTGACAGAGGTTAATAATTCACCCCTCCACTTT	CASSSLTEVNNSPLHF
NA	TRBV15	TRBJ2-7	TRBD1	TGTGCCACCAGCAACAGGGGGAAAAGCTACGAGCAGTACTTC	CATSNRGKSYEQYF
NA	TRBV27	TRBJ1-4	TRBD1	TGTGCCAGCAGTGAATCCGGGACAGGGTACGAAAAACTGTTTTTT	CASSESGTGYEKLFF
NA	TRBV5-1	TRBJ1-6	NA	TGCGCCAGCAGCTTGGGCAGTGATAATTCACCCCTCCACTTT	CASSLGSDNSPLHF
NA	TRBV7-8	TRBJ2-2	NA	TGTGCCAGCAGCGCCGAGACAGGTATCACCGGGGAGCTGTTTTTT	CASSAETGITGELFF
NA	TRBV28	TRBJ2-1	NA	TGTGCCAGCAGCGCGGGGCACCTTAACAATGAGCAGTTCTTC	CASSAGHLNNEQFF
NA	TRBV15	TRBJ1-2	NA	TGTGCCACCAAGAGAGCCAGAGCGGGTGGACAAAATGGCTACACCTTC	CATKRARAGGQNGYTF
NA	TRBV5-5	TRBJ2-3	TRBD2	TGTGCCAGCAGCCCCCGGGCGGAGGCGGGGGGGGGAGATACGCAGTATTTT	CASSPRAEAGGGDTQYF
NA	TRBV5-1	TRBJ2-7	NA	TGCGCCAGCAGCTCCCAACAATCCTACGAGCAGTACTTC	CASSSQQSYEQYF
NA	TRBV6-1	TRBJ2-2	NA	TGTGCCAGCAGTGAGCGGACTACGAACACCGGGGAGCTGTTTTTT	CASSERTTNTGELFF
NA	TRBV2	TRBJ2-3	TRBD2	TGTGCCAGCAGGCCGGGACTAGCGGTACTCACAGATACGCAGTATTTT	CASRPGLAVLTDTQYF
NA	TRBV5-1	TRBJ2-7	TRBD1	TGCGCCAGCAGCTTGGCCATGGACAGGATACCCTACGAGCAGTACTTC	CASSLAMDRIPYEQYF
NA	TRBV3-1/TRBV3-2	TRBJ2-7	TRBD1	TGTGCCAGCAGCCAAGGGGACAGGAGTCCCGAGCAGTACTTC	CASSQGDRSPEQYF
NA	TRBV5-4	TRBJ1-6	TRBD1	TGTGCCAGCAGCTTGGGGAGCTTCGGGACAGGCTCGACGGTGGGTTCACCCCTCCACTTT	CASSLGSFGTGSTVGSPLHF
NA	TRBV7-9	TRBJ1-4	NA	TGTGCCAGCAGCTCCTTTTCGGGAGCAACTAATGAAAAACTGTTTTTT	CASSSFSGATNEKLFF
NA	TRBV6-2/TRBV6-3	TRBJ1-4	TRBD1	TGTGCCAGCAGTCCGCTACAGGGGGCTAGGGAAAAACTGTTTTTT	CASSPLQGAREKLFF
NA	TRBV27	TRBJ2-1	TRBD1	TGTGCCAGCAGTTTAGGGGACAGACCTTACAATGAGCAGTTCTTC	CASSLGDRPYNEQFF
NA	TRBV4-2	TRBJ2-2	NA	TGTGCCAGCAGCCAAGACTCCTCCAGGGCGGCCACCGGGGAGCTGTTTTTT	CASSQDSSRAATGELFF
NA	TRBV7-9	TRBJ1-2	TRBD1	TGTGCCAGCAGCGCACAGGGGTCTGGCTACACCTTC	CASSAQGSGYTF
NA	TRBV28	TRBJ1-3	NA	TGTGCCAGCAGTTTACACAACTCTGGAAACACCATATATTTT	CASSLHNSGNTIYF